This paragraph covers one TCR beta chain sequence. This record comes from a study of T cell responses to AZD1222 COVID-19 vaccine. Sequencing used immunoSEQ multiplex PCR; TCRdb keeps in-frame clones, though not all of them. Among some 110,000 clones listed, 70% to 90% were seen once. The V and J ends lost 0 bases and 5 bases respectively, with 11 bases between them. The CDR3 consists of 15 residues. The germline CDR1 and CDR2 sequences are LNHNV and YYDKDF (reference sequence). Sample: peripheral blood, taken 28 days after the second AZD1222 dose. The receptor was isolated from an adult who received the AZD1222 COVID-19 vaccine. The rearrangement joins TRBV15 to TRBJ1-5; D is perhaps TRBD1 (6 bases). For the CDR3, the DNA is TGTGCCACCAGCAGAGATCTGGGGGCCTATCAGCCCCAGCATTTT. Its protein is CATSRDLGAYQPQHF.